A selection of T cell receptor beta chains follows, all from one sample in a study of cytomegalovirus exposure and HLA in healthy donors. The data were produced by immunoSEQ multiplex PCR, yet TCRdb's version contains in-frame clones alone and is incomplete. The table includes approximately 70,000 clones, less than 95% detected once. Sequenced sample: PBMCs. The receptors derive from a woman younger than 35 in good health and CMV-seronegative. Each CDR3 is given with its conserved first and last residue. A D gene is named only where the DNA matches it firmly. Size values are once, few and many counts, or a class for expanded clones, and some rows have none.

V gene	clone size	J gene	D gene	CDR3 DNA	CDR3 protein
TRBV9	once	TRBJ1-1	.	TGTGCCAGCAGCGTCGGGGGAATGAACACTGAAGCTTTCTTT	CASSVGGMNTEAFF
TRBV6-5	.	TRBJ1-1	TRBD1	TGTGCCAGCAGTTCCGAGACAGGGGAGATTAGTGAAGCTTTCTTT	CASSSETGEISEAFF
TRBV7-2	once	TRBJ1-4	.	TGTGCCAGCAGCCCCTCCCGCGAGTCAACTAATGAAAAACTGTTTTTT	CASSPSRESTNEKLFF
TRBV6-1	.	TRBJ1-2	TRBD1	TGTGCCAGCAGCCGCAAGCAGGGGGCTAACTATGGCTACACCTTC	CASSRKQGANYGYTF
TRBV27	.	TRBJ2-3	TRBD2	TGTGCCAGCAGCCCTACGGGGGGTCCTACGCAGTATTTT	CASSPTGGPTQYF
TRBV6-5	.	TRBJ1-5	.	TGTGCCAGCACTAATAACAGGGAGGGTCAGCCCCAGCATTTT	CASTNNREGQPQHF
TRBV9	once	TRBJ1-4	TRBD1	TGTGCCAGCAGCCCACCGACAGGGGAAGGGAAACTGTTTTTT	CASSPPTGEGKLFF
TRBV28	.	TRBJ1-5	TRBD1	TGTGCCAGCAGTGGACCTCAACCGGGACAGCCCAGGCGATATAGCAATCAGCCCCAGCATTTT	CASSGPQPGQPRRYSNQPQHF
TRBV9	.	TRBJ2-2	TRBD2	TGTGCCAGCAGCGTAGAGGGTAGCGGGGGCACCGGGGAGCTGTTTTTT	CASSVEGSGGTGELFF
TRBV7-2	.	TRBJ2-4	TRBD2	TGTGCCAGCAGCTTCTCCCCTAGCGGGGGGAAAAACATTCAGTACTTC	CASSFSPSGGKNIQYF
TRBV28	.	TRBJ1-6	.	TGTGCCAGCAGTTCCGGACAGACCTACTATAATTCACCCCTCCACTTT	CASSSGQTYYNSPLHF
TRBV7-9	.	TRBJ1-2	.	TGTGCCAGCAGCTTGAGGCGACTAGCTAACTATGGCTACACCTTC	CASSLRRLANYGYTF
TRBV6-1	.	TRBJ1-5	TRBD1	TGTGCCAGCAGTGAGGACAGGGGGCGGTTAAATCAGCCCCAGCATTTT	CASSEDRGRLNQPQHF
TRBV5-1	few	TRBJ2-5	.	TGCGCCAGCAGCCTGCAGTCGACGCCCAGGGAGACCCAGTACTTC	CASSLQSTPRETQYF
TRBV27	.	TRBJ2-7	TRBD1	TGTGCCAGCCGTATAACGGGGACAGGGCGGAGGGGGGAGCAGTACTTC	CASRITGTGRRGEQYF
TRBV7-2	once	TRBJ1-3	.	TGTGCCAGCAGCTTATCCGGGGAGATATCTGGAAACACCATATATTTT	CASSLSGEISGNTIYF
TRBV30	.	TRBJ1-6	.	TGTGCCTGGAGATATCAGGGCCTAAATTCACCCCTCCACTTT	CAWRYQGLNSPLHF
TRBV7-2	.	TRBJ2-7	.	TGTGCCAGCAGCTTCGACGGGAGCTCCTACGAGCAGTACTTC	CASSFDGSSYEQYF
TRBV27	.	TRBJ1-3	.	TGTGCCAGCAGTTTAATGGCAGGATCTGGAAACACCATATATTTT	CASSLMAGSGNTIYF
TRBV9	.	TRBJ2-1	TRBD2	TGTGCCAGCAGCGGGGCTTTAGCGGGGGGGCGCTACAATGAGCAGTTCTTC	CASSGALAGGRYNEQFF
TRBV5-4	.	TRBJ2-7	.	TGTGCCAGCAGCTTGAATCCTAGATTATACGAGCAGTACTTC	CASSLNPRLYEQYF
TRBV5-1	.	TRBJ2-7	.	TGCGCCAGCACCGGGCAGGGCTTTTCCTACGAGCAGTACTTC	CASTGQGFSYEQYF
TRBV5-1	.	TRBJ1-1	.	TGCGCCAGCAGCTCAACGACAGCGAACACTGAAGCTTTCTTT	CASSSTTANTEAFF
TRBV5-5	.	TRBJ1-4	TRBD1	TGTGCCAGCAGCTTGACTACAGGGGGCTTTGAAAAACTGTTTTTT	CASSLTTGGFEKLFF
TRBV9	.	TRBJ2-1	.	TGTGCCAGCAGCCCAGGACACGTTCCCTACAATGAGCAGTTCTTC	CASSPGHVPYNEQFF
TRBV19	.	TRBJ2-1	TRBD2	TGTGCCAGTAGTGCAAAAGCGGGGGTGAGCTCCTACAATGAGCAGTTCTTC	CASSAKAGVSSYNEQFF
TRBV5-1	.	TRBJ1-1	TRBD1	TGCGCCAGCAGCTTAGGAGGGGGCGATAACACTGAAGCTTTCTTT	CASSLGGGDNTEAFF